This is a list of T cell receptor beta chains from one sample in a study of T cell responses to AZD1222 COVID-19 vaccine. Only in-frame clones appear in the TCRdb table, and some are missing; sequencing was by immunoSEQ multiplex PCR. The profile shows roughly 190,000 clones, roughly 88% of them singletons. Specimen: peripheral blood, collected on day 0 of AZD1222 vaccination. The receptors were sampled from an adult in good health. CDR3s include the opening cysteine and the closing phenylalanine or tryptophan. A D gene is named only where the DNA matches it firmly. Clone size is not always given. Where it is, it says once, few, many or a class for expanded clones.

D: .
J: TRBJ2-5
V: TRBV24-1
size: .
DNA: TGTGCCACCAGTGATTTTCGAAGGGGTAGACACTCACAAGAGACCCAGTACTTC
CDR3: CATSDFRRGRHSQETQYF

D: TRBD1
J: TRBJ1-5
V: TRBV7-2
size: .
DNA: TGTGCCAGCAGCTTAGGGACAGGAGATAATCAGCCCCAGCATTTT
CDR3: CASSLGTGDNQPQHF

D: .
J: TRBJ1-2
V: TRBV29-1
size: .
DNA: TGCAGCGTGGACACCGTTCTGGGGCGAAGGCGAGGCTACACCTTC
CDR3: CSVDTVLGRRRGYTF

D: .
J: TRBJ1-3
V: TRBV6-2/TRBV6-3
size: .
DNA: TGTGCCAGCAGTTACGCAATCGTCCTCGGTCGCTCTGGAAACACCATATATTTT
CDR3: CASSYAIVLGRSGNTIYF

D: .
J: TRBJ1-3
V: TRBV18
size: .
DNA: TGTGCCAGCTCACCCTCGATCGGGACGGCTGGAAACACCATATATTTT
CDR3: CASSPSIGTAGNTIYF

D: TRBD1
J: TRBJ2-7
V: TRBV7-3
size: many
DNA: TGTGCCAGCAGCCCAACCGGGACAGGGGACCACGAGCAGTACTTC
CDR3: CASSPTGTGDHEQYF

D: TRBD2
J: TRBJ2-5
V: TRBV29-1
size: .
DNA: TGCAGCGCCACAAGACTAGCTGGCGAGACCCAGTACTTC
CDR3: CSATRLAGETQYF

D: TRBD1
J: TRBJ1-1
V: TRBV6-5
size: .
DNA: TGTGCCAGCATCCGGGACAGGGTGAACACTGAAGCTTTCTTT
CDR3: CASIRDRVNTEAFF

D: TRBD1
J: TRBJ2-7
V: TRBV6-5
size: .
DNA: TGTGCCAGCAGTCCCCCGGGACAGGGCTACGAGCAGTACTTC
CDR3: CASSPPGQGYEQYF

D: TRBD2
J: TRBJ2-4
V: TRBV15
size: .
DNA: TGTGCCACCAGCCCAGCGGGACAAAACATTCAGTACTTC
CDR3: CATSPAGQNIQYF

D: .
J: TRBJ2-7
V: TRBV9
size: .
DNA: TGTGCCAGCAGCGCACAAACATCAGCTGCCTACGAGCAGTACTTC
CDR3: CASSAQTSAAYEQYF

D: TRBD1
J: TRBJ2-7
V: TRBV10-3
size: .
DNA: TGTGCCATCAGTGACCTCGACAGGGGCCCCTACGAGCAGTACTTC
CDR3: CAISDLDRGPYEQYF

D: .
J: TRBJ1-5
V: TRBV12-3/TRBV12-4
size: .
DNA: TGTGCCAGCAGTACCGCCAATCAGCCCCAGCATTTT
CDR3: CASSTANQPQHF

D: TRBD1
J: TRBJ2-5
V: TRBV28
size: .
DNA: TGTGCCAGCAGTTTGACAGGGCCCCAAGAGACCCAGTACTTC
CDR3: CASSLTGPQETQYF

D: TRBD2
J: TRBJ2-3
V: TRBV5-1
size: .
DNA: TGCGCCAGCAGCGGACTAGATAGGTTCACGGATACGCAGTATTTT
CDR3: CASSGLDRFTDTQYF

D: .
J: TRBJ1-5
V: TRBV19
size: .
DNA: TGTGCCAGTTCAGCGTGGGAGCCCAATCAGCCCCAGCATTTT
CDR3: CASSAWEPNQPQHF

D: .
J: TRBJ2-7
V: TRBV19
size: .
DNA: TGTGCCAGTAGTATTCAAGTTGACTCCTACGAGCAGTACTTC
CDR3: CASSIQVDSYEQYF

D: TRBD1
J: TRBJ1-1
V: TRBV29-1
size: .
DNA: TGCAGCGTCTGGGACAGGGGGCGTTTCACTGAAGCTTTCTTT
CDR3: CSVWDRGRFTEAFF

D: TRBD1
J: TRBJ1-3
V: TRBV4-3
size: .
DNA: TGCGCCAGCAGCCCCGGCACAGGGGCTGGAAACACCATATATTTT
CDR3: CASSPGTGAGNTIYF

D: .
J: TRBJ2-3
V: TRBV27
size: .
DNA: TGTGCCAGCAGTTTAACCCCCAGGGGCGGGTGGACAGATACGCAGTATTTT
CDR3: CASSLTPRGGWTDTQYF

D: .
J: TRBJ2-3
V: TRBV2
size: .
DNA: TGTGCCAGCAGTGTCTCAGATACGCAGTATTTT
CDR3: CASSVSDTQYF

D: .
J: TRBJ2-7
V: TRBV12-3/TRBV12-4
size: once
DNA: TGTGCCAGCAGACCGGGGGCCTACGAGCAGTACTTC
CDR3: CASRPGAYEQYF

D: .
J: TRBJ2-7
V: TRBV28
size: .
DNA: TGTGCCAGCAGGGGGATCGGGGAGGTAGGCGAGCAGTACTTC
CDR3: CASRGIGEVGEQYF

D: .
J: TRBJ1-2
V: TRBV11-2
size: .
DNA: TGTGCCAGCAGCTTAGATAGGGGTCCAGGGAACTATGGCTACACCTTC
CDR3: CASSLDRGPGNYGYTF

D: .
J: TRBJ2-2
V: TRBV11-2
size: .
DNA: TGTGCCAGCAGATTGGCGGGCGGGGTTAACACCGGGGAGCTGTTTTTT
CDR3: CASRLAGGVNTGELFF

D: .
J: TRBJ2-7
V: TRBV7-6
size: .
DNA: TGTGCCAGCAGCCTTCGACCGGGACAAAGCTCCTACGAGCAGTACTTC
CDR3: CASSLRPGQSSYEQYF

D: .
J: TRBJ2-7
V: TRBV11-2
size: .
DNA: TGTGCCAGCAGCTTAGGTGGGACAAAATACGAGCAGTACTTC
CDR3: CASSLGGTKYEQYF

D: .
J: TRBJ1-1
V: TRBV5-1
size: .
DNA: TGCGCCAGCAGCTCAGATCCCGGGCTGGCATTAGGCTGGGACACTGAAGCTTTCTTT
CDR3: CASSSDPGLALGWDTEAFF